This section outlines one T cell receptor (beta chain) sequence together with its context. This sample stems from a study of blood T cell repertoires in COVID-19. Study in general: Specimens from acute and convalescent COVID-19 originated in the United States, Italy and Spain.

The repertoire was sequenced with immunoSEQ multiplex PCR; TCRdb's copy has only in-frame clones and lacks some. The repertoire includes over 130,000 clones, around 90% of them detected once, and under 12% sits in the top ten. The CDR3 runs to 14 residues. Germline loops: CDR1 MNHNY, CDR2 SVGAGI (reference sequence). After removal of 4 bases from V and 1 base from J, the junction contained 4 bases not matched to a gene. This sequence joins TRBV6-6 and TRBJ2-7, with 7 positions matching TRBD1. This TCR derives from a man aged 55 to 70 with active or convalescent COVID-19. Specimen: peripheral blood. CDR3 sequence: CASSSPDRSYEQYF. The CDR3 coding sequence is TGTGCCAGCAGTTCACCGGACAGGTCCTACGAGCAGTACTTC.